The 21 T cell receptor beta chains reported below all come from one sample, sequenced in a study of T-cell memory formation after mild COVID-19. TCRdb analysed the 5' RACE reads with MiXCR anew, one entry per CDR3 protein. The repertoire holds hundreds of thousands of distinct CDR3 sequences, with roughly 20% as singletons. Sequencing was carried out using PBMCs or a T cell subset sorted from them (not recorded which). Source of these receptors: an adult woman who had mild COVID-19 (a few samples of this study predate the infection). Cell type and time point are not known.

The chain joins TRBV4-1 to TRBJ1-6; tentative D call: TRBD1 (5 bases). Trimming pared 0 bases from V and 7 bases from J, leaving 16 bases between. The CDR3 loop spans 17 amino acids. Germline CDR1 reads MGHRA; CDR2 reads YSYEKL. The CDR3 reads CASSQDPGVQRNSPLHF. CDR3 sequence (DNA): TGCGCCAGCAGCCAAGATCCGGGGGTACAACGCAATTCACCCCTCCACTTT.

This clonotype was counted once. The chain employs TRBV7-8 and TRBJ2-3, with 7 bases matching TRBD2. CDR3 length equals 15 residues. The J segment lost 1 base and the V segment lost 2 bases, leaving 3 bases of the junction unmatched. Germline CDR1 is SGHVS and CDR2 is FQNEAQ. In nucleotides, the CDR3 is TGTGCCAGCAGCTTATCGCTAGCGGGCACAGATACGCAGTATTTT. It translates to CASSLSLAGTDTQYF.

The chain is built from TRBV15 and TRBJ2-3; possible D gene TRBD1, 5 bases. V was shortened by 5 bases and J by 5 bases, with 20 bases between the two germline ends. The CDR3 has 16 residues. CDR1 LNHNV and CDR2 YYDKDF come from the germline V gene (reference sequence). The CDR3, as DNA: TGTGCCACCAGCGGCACCAGGGCCTTGGGCCGAGATACGCAGTATTTT. It codes for CATSGTRALGRDTQYF.

The chain links TRBV12-3 or TRBV12-4 to TRBJ2-2, with 7 nucleotides matching TRBD1. This CDR3 region has 15 residues. V lost 4 bases and J lost 4; bases outside the gene matches: 6. The CDR3 loop reads CASSSPGGGTGELFF. The CDR3 DNA sequence: TGTGCCAGCAGTTCCCCAGGGGGTGGCACCGGGGAGCTGTTTTTT.

This clonotype was seen just once. This CDR3 reads CASSPMGRTYEQYF. The CDR3 bases are TGTGCCAGCTCACCAATGGGGAGAACCTACGAGCAGTACTTC. The rearrangement uses TRBV18 and TRBJ2-7; TRBD2 is a possible D gene (5 bases). V gave up 2 bases and J gave up 2 bases, with 10 bases separating them. Germline CDR1 and CDR2: KGHSH and LQKENI. The CDR3 consists of 14 residues.

In this sample, this clonotype turned up a few times. The rearrangement uses TRBV24-1 and TRBJ2-1; 11 positions agree with TRBD2. This CDR3 comprises 18 residues. Germline V gives CDR1 KGHDR, CDR2 SFDVKD. Unmatched junction bases numbered 22, after V lost 4 bases and J lost 15 bases. The CDR3 DNA reads TGTGCCACCAGTGACCTCAGCCGCCCCGGGACTAGCGGACCCCGGCGGTTCTTC. Protein product: CATSDLSRPGTSGPRRFF.

This clonotype was found a few times. The V gene is TRBV12-3 or TRBV12-4, the J gene TRBJ2-5; TRBD1 might be the D (6 bases). Trimming shortened V by 11 bases and J by 5 bases, and 18 bases separated the two germline ends. The CDR3 has 13 amino acids. Here the CDR3 DNA reads TGTGCCGGCCCGCTGGGGGCCCGGGAGACCCAGTACTTC. This translates into CAGPLGARETQYF.

The CDR3 sequence: CATTDGIRLGSSYEQYF. The CDR3 nucleotides read TGTGCCACCACAGATGGGATCCGGCTGGGGAGCTCCTACGAGCAGTACTTC. The rearrangement links TRBV15 to TRBJ2-7; a weak D match, TRBD2 (5 bases). V shed 7 bases and J shed 0 bases, with 22 bases lying between them. The CDR3 extends over 17 amino acids. Germline CDR1 and CDR2: LNHNV and YYDKDF (reference sequence).

A few counts support this clonotype. This CDR3 reads CASSLTRQEDGYTF. CDR3 DNA sequence: TGTGCCAGCAGTTTAACCCGGCAGGAAGATGGCTACACCTTC. The chain joins TRBV12-3 or TRBV12-4 to TRBJ1-2, with unresolved D. The CDR3 loop spans 14 amino acids. Trimming removed 2 bases at V and 6 bases at J, with 13 bases between.

The chain employs TRBV6-5 and TRBJ2-5; TRBD2 aligns across 9 bases. Germline values: CDR1 MNHEY, CDR2 SVGAGI. Trimming at V came to 6 bases and at J to 7 bases, leaving 12 bases not matched to a gene. The CDR3 is 15 residues long. CDR3 sequence: CASRSSGMPSVTQYF. CDR3 DNA: TGTGCCAGCAGGTCTAGCGGGATGCCGTCGGTGACCCAGTACTTC.

V is TRBV7-9 and J is TRBJ2-3; TRBD1 agrees at 8 bases. The CDR3 totals 16 residues. Germline V gives CDR1 SEHNR, CDR2 FQNEAQ (reference sequence). V gave up 5 bases and J gave up 1 base; unmatched junction bases: 8. CDR3 nucleotides: TGTGCCAGCAGCCCAAGGGGACAGGCAGGCACAGATACGCAGTATTTT. As protein: CASSPRGQAGTDTQYF.

This clonotype was detected a few times. The chain uses TRBV27 and TRBJ1-2; the D gene is possibly TRBD1 (5 bases). Trimming removed 3 bases from V and 2 bases from J, with 13 bases in between. Germline V CDR1 and CDR2: MNHEY, SMNVEV (reference sequence). The CDR3 spans 15 residues. CDR3 sequence: CASSFSGRRNYGYTF. The CDR3 DNA reads TGTGCCAGCAGTTTCTCGGGACGGAGGAACTATGGCTACACCTTC.

The rearrangement links TRBV5-1 to TRBJ2-5; 8 nucleotides match TRBD1. CDR3 length: 14 amino acids. Germline values: CDR1 SGHRS, CDR2 YFSETQ. Trimming removed 3 bases from V and 0 bases from J; junction bases left unmatched: 1. The CDR3 here is CASSWTGYQETQYF. The CDR3 bases are TGCGCCAGCAGCTGGACAGGGTACCAAGAGACCCAGTACTTC.

This chain links TRBV13 with TRBJ2-7; 9 bases agree with TRBD2. Trimming cost V 1 base and J 7 bases; bases outside gene matches: 11. The CDR3 consists of 16 residues. Germline loops: CDR1 PRHDT, CDR2 FYEKMQ (reference sequence). CDR3 sequence (DNA): TGTGCCAGCAGCTTAGCGAGTATAGCGGGGGTTTCGGAGCAGTACTTC. Amino acid sequence: CASSLASIAGVSEQYF.

V and J are TRBV7-9 and TRBJ2-7, with no clear D. Germline CDR1 and CDR2: SEHNR and FQNEAQ (reference sequence). V dropped 3 bases and J dropped 2 bases, with 5 bases sitting between them. The CDR3 spans 12 residues. The CDR3 DNA reads as TGTGCCAGCAGCTTCGCGACCTACGAGCAGTACTTC. This encodes CASSFATYEQYF. Based on the CDR3 plus reference TRBV7-9 and TRBJ2-7, the full variable domain is DTGVSQNPRHKITKRGQNVTFRCDPISEHNRLYWYRQTLGQGPEFLTYFQNEAQLEKSRLLSDRFSAERPKGSFSTLEIQRTEQGDSAMYLCASSFATYEQYFGPGTRLTVT.

This clonotype has just a few counts. V usage is TRBV7-2 and J usage is TRBJ1-2; TRBD1 matches 8 bases. CDR1 and CDR2 from the germline V gene are SGHTA and FQGNSA. J lost 2 bases, V lost 6 bases, and 8 bases had no gene match. The CDR3 is 15 amino acids. CDR3 DNA: TGTGCCAGCAGGGGGGCGACAGGGGTCAACTATGGCTACACCTTC. This sequence encodes CASRGATGVNYGYTF. The full variable domain, with the rest looked up from reference TRBV7-2 and TRBJ1-2, is GAGVSQSPSNKVTEKGKDVELRCDPISGHTALYWYRQSLGQGLEFLIYFQGNSAPDKSGLPSDRFSAERTGGSVSTLTIQRTQQEDSAVYLCASRGATGVNYGYTFGSGTRLTVV.

J is TRBJ2-3 and V is TRBV24-1, with unresolved D. Germline values: CDR1 KGHDR, CDR2 SFDVKD. There are 13 residues in the CDR3. V lost 9 bases and J 0 bases, leaving 9 bases between the germline ends. The CDR3 nucleotides are TGTGCCACCGGGGATGATAGCACAGATACGCAGTATTTT. Protein: CATGDDSTDTQYF.

V is TRBV7-9 and J is TRBJ1-2; TRBD1 is a possible D gene (5 bases). V lost 3 bases, J lost 8 bases, and 13 bases lay in between. Germline CDR1 reads SEHNR; CDR2 reads FQNEAQ (reference sequence). This CDR3 comprises 13 residues. CDR3 sequence: CASSLMGDRGYTF. CDR3 DNA sequence: TGTGCCAGCAGCTTGATGGGGGACCGCGGCTACACCTTC. The whole variable domain, filled in from reference TRBV7-9 and TRBJ1-2, reads DTGVSQNPRHKITKRGQNVTFRCDPISEHNRLYWYRQTLGQGPEFLTYFQNEAQLEKSRLLSDRFSAERPKGSFSTLEIQRTEQGDSAMYLCASSLMGDRGYTFGSGTRLTVV.

This clonotype was seen ten or more times. The chain recombines TRBV12-3 or TRBV12-4 with TRBJ1-2; D is perhaps TRBD1 (5 bases). The CDR3 is 15 amino acids. V shed 1 base and J shed 8 bases, with 17 bases lying between them. CDR3 coding DNA: TGTGCCAGCAGTTTAGGGGTGGCAGGGACTGGCGGCTACACCTTC. This gives the protein CASSLGVAGTGGYTF.

The table lists this clonotype with a few counts. The chain combines TRBV5-1 with TRBJ1-1; D gene uncertain. V lost 0 bases to trimming and J lost 5 bases, with 14 bases between them. CDR1 SGHRS and CDR2 YFSETQ come from the germline V gene. CDR3 length: 15 residues. In nucleotides, the CDR3 is TGCGCCAGCAGCTTGGTGGCCAAGGTTAGGACTGAAGCTTTCTTT. Translated, it gives CASSLVAKVRTEAFF.

This clonotype was counted between two and nine times. The chain combines TRBV7-2 with TRBJ2-5; TRBD2 might be the D (7 bases). This CDR3 is built from 15 residues. Germline V gene data show CDR1 as SGHTA and CDR2 as FQGNSA. Between the trimmed V and J ends, which lost 2 bases and 5 bases, there was a span of 15 bases. Here the CDR3 DNA reads TGTGCCAGCAGCTTATTCGGGGGGCGCCCGGAGACCCAGTACTTC. Translated: CASSLFGGRPETQYF.